Listed below are T cell receptor beta chains from one sample, sequenced in a study of T cells in Graves' hyperthyroidism and ophthalmopathy. TCRdb processed the multiplex PCR reads anew with MiXCR; each CDR3 protein has one entry. The sample contains 300,000 to 400,000 distinct CDR3 sequences, 18% of which appear only once. The sample consisted of blood. The receptors come from a woman aged 45-59 years with Graves' hyperthyroidism. The CDR3 runs from the conserved cysteine through the conserved F or W.

J gene,V gene,CDR3 protein
TRBJ1-2,TRBV6-1,CASGRGQGGTYTF
TRBJ2-2,TRBV7-9,CASSQGPAGNANTGELFF
TRBJ1-1,TRBV5-1,CACSFGGLGEAFF
TRBJ2-5,TRBV20-1,CSAREVSETQYF
TRBJ1-3,TRBV12-3/TRBV12-4,CPSNLQGYSGNTIYF
TRBJ2-7,TRBV5-1,CASSSSLGGSKYEQYF
TRBJ1-4,TRBV11-2,CASSQVSTNEKLFF
TRBJ2-3,TRBV14,CASSPWTSGNTDTQYF
TRBJ1-1,TRBV20-1,CSAEPGQERGTEAFF
TRBJ2-4,TRBV20-1,CSARAPGQILAKNIQYF
TRBJ2-1,TRBV7-3,CASSLYPAGDFNEQFF
TRBJ1-1,TRBV27,CASSTTGFSEAFF
TRBJ2-1,TRBV9,CASSVATGRDEQFF
TRBJ2-5,TRBV28,CASSSPQAGAAWRSRGWETQYF
TRBJ2-3,TRBV9,CASSSSGTATNTQYF
TRBJ2-1,TRBV14,CASSLPPTSHLSYNEQFF
TRBJ1-1,TRBV12-3/TRBV12-4,CASSVDSRGTEAFF
TRBJ2-5,TRBV27,CASSPRRGEETQYF
TRBJ2-4,TRBV2,CASSGEASGAGNIQYF
TRBJ1-4,TRBV5-1,CASSSRGDEKLFF
TRBJ2-3,TRBV28,CVSSPRGAGVADTQYF
TRBJ2-7,TRBV28,CASSLETSEKQYF